Listed here are 30 T cell receptor beta chains from one sample, sequenced in a study of blood T cell repertoires in COVID-19. Sequencing was performed with immunoSEQ multiplex PCR; in TCRdb, only in-frame clones are kept and a portion is missing. The sample has about 150,000 clones, more than 75% seen once. Sequenced: peripheral blood. The receptors were gathered from a woman aged 60 to 75 with COVID-19, enrolled during active disease.

The chain is built from TRBV6-5 and TRBJ1-2, with a possible D match to TRBD1 (5 bases). Germline-derived CDR1 and CDR2 are MNHEY and SVGAGI. V was trimmed by 4 bases and J by 7 bases, leaving 7 bases between them. The CDR3 is 11 amino acids. DNA of the CDR3: TGTGCCAGCAGTTCAGGGCTTGGCTACACCTTC. The encoded protein is CASSSGLGYTF.

The chain links TRBV3-1 (or the pseudogene TRBV3-2) to TRBJ1-2, with 7 bases lining up with TRBD1. V lost 6 bases, J lost 5 bases, and 6 bases stayed unmatched. The germline gives CDR1 LGHDT, CDR2 YNNKEL (reference sequence). The CDR3 length is 13 residues. CDR3 sequence (DNA): TGTGCCAGCAGGGGGACAGCCCCGTATGGCTACACCTTC. Translation gives CASRGTAPYGYTF.

This chain uses TRBV5-1 with TRBJ1-1; D gene ambiguous. The germline V gene has CDR1 SGHRS and CDR2 YFSETQ. The CDR3 totals 15 residues. V lost 0 bases, J lost 1 base, and 10 bases lay in between. CDR3 sequence: CASSLAAGSNTEAFF. In nucleotides, the CDR3 is TGCGCCAGCAGCTTGGCCGCGGGTTCGAACACTGAAGCTTTCTTT.

The rearrangement uses TRBV29-1 and TRBJ1-1; D is unclear. Germline V lookup: CDR1 SQVTM, CDR2 ANQGSEA. Trimming shortened V by 2 bases and J by 4 bases, and 14 bases separated the two germline ends. The CDR3 is 14 residues long. CDR3 in DNA: TGCAGCGTTGAAATCAGGAAATCTGGCACTGAAGCTTTCTTT. Protein: CSVEIRKSGTEAFF.

The chain has TRBV5-1 and TRBJ2-7; TRBD1 matches 7 bases. Germline values: CDR1 SGHRS, CDR2 YFSETQ. The CDR3 has 14 amino acids. V was pared by 4 bases and J by 4 bases, with 8 bases of the junction left unmatched. The CDR3 region has the DNA TGCGCCAGCAGCACCACAGGGGCAAATTACGAGCAGTACTTC. Protein sequence: CASSTTGANYEQYF. The full variable domain, its missing parts supplied by reference TRBV5-1 and TRBJ2-7, is KAGVTQTPRYLIKTRGQQVTLSCSPISGHRSVSWYQQTPGQGLQFLFEYFSETQRNKGNFPGRFSGRQFSNSRSEMNVSTLELGDSALYLCASSTTGANYEQYFGPGTRLTVT.

This chain connects TRBV6-2 or TRBV6-3 to TRBJ1-3, with 9 nucleotides matching TRBD1. After removal of 4 bases from V and 0 bases from J, the junction contained 7 bases not matched to a gene. Germline V gene data show CDR1 as MNHEY and CDR2 as SVGEGT. The CDR3 consists of 17 residues. For the CDR3, the DNA is TGTGCCAGCAGTTCCGCCGGGACAGGGAGCTCTGGAAACACCATATATTTT. It codes for CASSSAGTGSSGNTIYF.

The chain recombines TRBV30 with TRBJ1-2; D call uncertain. This CDR3 comprises 12 residues. Trimming removed 5 bases from V and 3 bases from J, with 10 bases in between. Germline values: CDR1 GTSNPN, CDR2 SVGIG (reference sequence). The CDR3 spells CAWVQSDYGYTF. CDR3 nucleotide sequence: TGTGCCTGGGTACAGTCAGACTATGGCTACACCTTC.

The V gene is TRBV21-1, the J gene TRBJ1-6. TRBV21-1 constitutes a pseudogene. The CDR3 has 13 amino acids. For the CDR3, the DNA is TGTGCCAGCAGCAAAGGGACTCATTCACCCCTCCACTTT. Amino acids: CASSKGTHSPLHF.

The chain employs TRBV11-2 and TRBJ1-2; the D is unclear. The CDR3 extends over 12 amino acids. Deletions cut 3 bases from V and 8 bases from J, with 10 bases between. CDR1 and CDR2 from the germline V gene are SGHAT and FQNNGV. The CDR3 reads CASSFGGNGYTF. CDR3 DNA: TGTGCCAGCAGCTTCGGAGGGAACGGCTACACCTTC.

The chain has TRBV9 and TRBJ1-1; maybe TRBD1 (5 bases). The CDR3 sequence is 12 residues long. The germline V and J ends were trimmed by 3 bases and 4 bases, with 7 bases remaining between them. Germline CDR1 is SGDLS and CDR2 is YYNGEE. In DNA form, the CDR3 reads TGTGCCAGCAGCGCGCAGGGCACTGAAGCTTTCTTT. Its protein product is CASSAQGTEAFF.

This clone was seen once. This sequence joins TRBV7-2 and TRBJ1-6, with D uncertain. V was cut by 5 bases and J by 6 bases, with 8 bases left in between. CDR1 is SGHTA and CDR2 is FQGNSA in the germline V gene. The CDR3 runs to 13 residues. The CDR3 DNA is TGTGCCAGCAGCGCGGAATTTAATTCACCCCTCCACTTT. Translated, it gives CASSAEFNSPLHF.

The chain uses TRBV5-5 and TRBJ1-1, with D possibly TRBD1 on 6 matching bases. V was clipped by 4 bases and J by 5 bases, with 27 bases between them. Germline values: CDR1 SGHKS, CDR2 YYEKEE (reference sequence). This CDR3 region has 18 residues. The CDR3 reads CASSKVPGHRVQRTEAFF. CDR3 sequence (DNA): TGTGCCAGCAGCAAAGTCCCGGGACATCGGGTCCAGAGGACTGAAGCTTTCTTT.

The rearrangement links TRBV3-1 (or the pseudogene TRBV3-2) to TRBJ1-1; 7 bases fit TRBD1. CDR1 LGHDT and CDR2 YNNKEL come from the germline V gene (reference sequence). The CDR3 sequence is 17 residues long. The junction had 7 bases not matched to a gene; V was cut back by 0 bases and J by 0 bases. This CDR3 reads CASSQDRRGLLNTEAFF. CDR3 in DNA: TGTGCCAGCAGCCAAGATCGTAGGGGGCTCTTGAACACTGAAGCTTTCTTT.

This chain connects TRBV30 to TRBJ1-4; 7 bases agree with TRBD1. The trim removed 4 bases at V and 6 bases at J, leaving 2 bases unmatched. The CDR3 extends over 12 amino acids. Germline assignment: CDR1 GTSNPN and CDR2 SVGIG (reference sequence). The CDR3 bases are TGTGCCTGGAACAGGGGTTATGAAAAACTGTTTTTT. Amino acid sequence: CAWNRGYEKLFF.

V gene TRBV12-3 or TRBV12-4 combines with J gene TRBJ1-2; no definite D call. CDR3 size: 12 residues. V was shortened by 1 base and J by 9 bases, with 9 bases between the two germline ends. This CDR3 is CASSLGVSSYTF. In DNA form, the CDR3 reads TGTGCCAGCAGTTTAGGAGTATCCAGCTACACCTTC.

The chain carries TRBV5-1 and TRBJ2-1; 9 bases are a match to TRBD1. The junction had 2 bases not matched to a gene; V was cut back by 4 bases and J by 3 bases. This CDR3 has 14 residues. Germline lookup yields CDR1 SGHRS and CDR2 YFSETQ. This CDR3 is CASSPDRGYNEQFF. The CDR3, as DNA: TGCGCCAGCAGCCCGGACAGGGGCTACAATGAGCAGTTCTTC.

The rearrangement uses TRBV6-2 or TRBV6-3 and TRBJ2-3, with 7 nucleotides matching TRBD2. Trimming took 4 bases from V and 2 from J; bases not matched to a gene: 12. Germline V gives CDR1 MNHEY, CDR2 SVGEGT. The CDR3 contains 17 residues. The DNA for the CDR3 is TGTGCCAGCAGTTTCCTCCCCGGCGGGGGTATCACAGATACGCAGTATTTT. Its translation is CASSFLPGGGITDTQYF.

The chain couples TRBV4-1 to TRBJ1-5, with 7 bases fitting TRBD1. Germline V gene data show CDR1 as MGHRA and CDR2 as YSYEKL. J gave up 7 bases and V 2 bases, and 8 bases lay outside the gene matches. CDR3 length: 15 residues. As DNA, the CDR3 is TGCGCCAGCAGCCAATTTAAGACAGGGACGCAGCCCCAGCATTTT. It is translated as CASSQFKTGTQPQHF.

The V call is TRBV30, the J call TRBJ1-2, with 9 bases fitting TRBD1. This CDR3 comprises 16 residues. J lost 8 bases, V lost 4 bases, and 17 bases had no gene match. Germline loops: CDR1 GTSNPN, CDR2 SVGIG (reference sequence). CDR3 sequence reads: CAWTPGTGLHSWGYTF. The CDR3 DNA follows: TGTGCCTGGACCCCCGGGACAGGGCTCCACTCTTGGGGCTACACCTTC.

In its sample, this clone was seen once. Here the CDR3 reads CAINPREREQYF. The CDR3 nucleotides are TGTGCCATCAACCCCAGGGAACGCGAGCAGTACTTC. The chain links TRBV2 to TRBJ2-7; D is perhaps TRBD1 (5 bases). The length of the CDR3 is 12 residues. In germline, CDR1 is SNHLY, CDR2 FYNNEI. Trimming cost V 10 bases and J 6 bases, with 16 bases left between them. Looking up the rest from reference TRBV2 and TRBJ2-7 gives the full variable domain: EPEVTQTPSHQVTQMGQEVILRCVPISNHLYFYWYRQILGQKVEFLVSFYNNEISEKSEIFDDQFSVERPDGSNFTLKIRSTKLEDSAMYFCAINPREREQYFGPGTRLTVT.

The genes are TRBV29-1 and TRBJ1-1, with D possibly matching TRBD1 (5 bases). The CDR3 has 12 residues. Trimming removed 6 bases from V and 6 bases from J, with 14 bases in between. Germline CDR1 and CDR2: SQVTM and ANQGSEA. In DNA form, the CDR3 reads TGCAGCGTCCTTACAGGAACCTCTGAAGCTTTCTTT. This sequence encodes CSVLTGTSEAFF.

The CDR3 bases are TGTGCCAGCAGCTTAGAGGACAGGGAAGCTTTCTTT. Its translation: CASSLEDREAFF. The chain joins TRBV7-8 to TRBJ1-1; 7 positions match TRBD1. The germline gives CDR1 SGHVS, CDR2 FQNEAQ. The V gene end was trimmed by 1 base and the J gene end by 8 bases; junction bases not matched to a gene: 1. The CDR3 is made up of 12 amino acids. Using reference TRBV7-8 and TRBJ1-1 for the parts outside the CDR3, the full variable domain is GAGVSQSPRYKVAKRGQDVALRCDPISGHVSLFWYQQALGQGPEFLTYFQNEAQLDKSGLPSDRFFAERPEGSVSTLKIQRTQQEDSAVYLCASSLEDREAFFGQGTRLTVV.

This clone was counted a single time. The chain links TRBV9 to TRBJ2-7; TRBD2 agrees at 13 bases. The CDR3 is made up of 15 amino acids. Germline CDR1 reads SGDLS; CDR2 reads YYNGEE. Trimming cost V 0 bases and J 6 bases; bases outside gene matches: 3. This CDR3 reads CASSVGTSGSSEQYF. DNA of the CDR3: TGTGCCAGCAGCGTAGGGACTAGCGGGAGCTCCGAGCAGTACTTC.

This clone was observed once. At the DNA level, this CDR3 is encoded by other sequences in the same sample as well. The chain carries TRBV11-3 and TRBJ1-1, with 10 bases that match TRBD1. The ends lost 8 bases at V and 5 bases at J; junction bases unmatched: 5. The germline gives CDR1 SGHNT, CDR2 YENEEA. This CDR3 is built from 13 residues. The CDR3 region is CASSRDRGTEAFF. CDR3 sequence (DNA): TGTGCCAGCTCTCGGGACAGGGGTACTGAAGCTTTCTTT.

This clone was detected once. The chain has TRBV6-6 and TRBJ1-2, with TRBD1 matching 8 bases. The germline gives CDR1 MNHNY, CDR2 SVGAGI (reference sequence). V lost 5 bases, J lost 6 bases, and 8 bases stayed unmatched. The CDR3 covers 14 residues. CDR3 sequence reads: CASSLGQARDGYTF. Written as DNA, the CDR3 is TGTGCCAGCAGTCTGGGACAGGCAAGGGATGGCTACACCTTC.

The chain carries TRBV6-1 and TRBJ2-2; D gene unclear. There are 16 residues in the CDR3. Per germline, CDR1 MNHNS and CDR2 SASEGT. V lost 3 bases and J 0 bases, leaving 11 bases between the germline ends. As DNA, the CDR3 is TGTGCCAGCAGTGACCGGCAGGTGGCGAACACCGGGGAGCTGTTTTTT. Protein product: CASSDRQVANTGELFF.

This chain links TRBV7-9 with TRBJ1-2; D ambiguous. The CDR3 runs to 12 residues. V shed 6 bases and J shed 5 bases, with 10 bases lying between them. Germline CDR1 reads SEHNR; CDR2 reads FQNEAQ (reference sequence). The CDR3 sequence is CASSLPGYGYTF. CDR3 coding DNA: TGTGCCAGCAGTCTACCGGGATATGGCTACACCTTC.

This chain links TRBV14 with TRBJ1-2; TRBD1 agrees at 7 bases. There are 14 residues in the CDR3. Germline V gene sequence: CDR1 SGHDN, CDR2 FVKESK. Germline trimming cut 5 bases from V and 6 bases from J; bases unmatched to any gene: 9. In nucleotides, the CDR3 is TGTGCCAGCAGCTACGACAGGGTCCGAGATGGCTACACCTTC. Translated, it gives CASSYDRVRDGYTF.

This clone was found once. This chain links TRBV10-1 with TRBJ1-1; D unresolved. V lost 0 bases and J lost 1, with 12 bases in between. The CDR3 length is 16 residues. Per the germline V gene, CDR1 is WNHNN and CDR2 is SYGVQD (reference sequence). The CDR3 loop reads CASSESYTAGNTEAFF. CDR3 nucleotides: TGCGCCAGCAGTGAGTCATACACAGCGGGGAACACTGAAGCTTTCTTT.

The genes are TRBV9 and TRBJ1-2; no definite D call. The germline gives CDR1 SGDLS, CDR2 YYNGEE. Trimming took off 2 bases at V and 8 bases at J, with 13 bases between the two ends. There are 13 residues in the CDR3. CDR3 DNA: TGTGCCAGCAGCGTCGGGCTTTCGGGGGGCTACACCTTC. Its translation: CASSVGLSGGYTF.